The table lists the clone carrying this T cell receptor (beta chain) with many counts. Other DNA sequences in the sample encode the same CDR3. The sample is drawn from a study of shared clonotypes between healthy human individuals. Trimming took 3 bases from V and 5 from J; bases not matched to a gene: 7. The CDR3 is 15 amino acids. CDR1 and CDR2 from the germline V gene are MNHEY and SMNVEV (reference sequence). Naive CD45RA+ and memory CD45RA-negative subsets were split from CD4+ cells. Clones were sequenced by immunoSEQ multiplex PCR, and TCRdb holds only the in-frame ones, with some missing. This table holds 300,000 to 400,000 clones, over 70% found once.

This clonotype was obtained from a young man in good health. Sequencing input: memory CD4+ T cells sorted from blood. Stated subset: CD45RA-negative fraction. The rearrangement uses TRBV27 and TRBJ2-7, with 10 nucleotides matching TRBD1. The CDR3 sequence: CASSFRQGAIDEQYF. CDR3 DNA: TGTGCCAGCAGTTTCCGACAGGGGGCGATCGACGAGCAGTACTTC.